The clone carrying this T cell receptor beta chain was seen more than once but under ten times. Preparation of the TCRbeta library was carried out with unique molecular identifiers. A single record per CDR3 protein comes from TCRdb applying MiXCR to the PCR reads. The sample shows about 400,000 distinct CDR3 sequences, around 21% of them seen only once. Germline V gene sequence: CDR1 SQVTM, CDR2 ANQGSEA. CDR3 length: 14 amino acids. V lost 0 bases and J lost 6, with 12 bases in between. This sample stems from a study of T-cell reconstitution after alpha-beta-depleted transplantation in children. This sample comprised PBMCs from the stem cell graft donor, obtained from the stem cell graft. This rearrangement joins TRBV29-1 to TRBJ2-1, with a possible D match to TRBD2 (6 bases). This TCR was recovered from a human donor who donated a stem cell graft to a child with acute myeloid leukemia. The CDR3 DNA follows: TGCAGCGTTGAAGACTCGGGGGATCTCAATGAGCAGTTCTTC. Protein: CSVEDSGDLNEQFF.